This T cell receptor (beta chain) originates from a study of cytomegalovirus exposure and HLA in healthy donors. This clone was counted between two and nine times. The CDR3 length is 16 residues. From germline, CDR1 is MDHEN and CDR2 SYDVKM. V trimming: 8 bases; J trimming: 0 bases; junction bases outside the gene matches: 6. The PCR had 60 Vbeta and 13 Jbeta primers. Clones were read by immunoSEQ multiplex PCR, and TCRdb kept only the in-frame ones, dropping some. The repertoire holds around 200,000 clones, with 70% to 85% as singletons. Source material: PBMCs. The V gene is TRBV28, the J gene TRBJ1-6; 8 nucleotides agree with TRBD1. The source is a woman aged 40 to 55 in good health and CMV-seronegative. The CDR3 nucleotides read TGTGCCAGCCGTACACAGGGGGGCTCCTATAATTCACCCCTCCACTTT. Translated, it gives CASRTQGGSYNSPLHF. Using reference TRBV28 and TRBJ1-6 for the parts outside the CDR3, the full variable domain is DVKVTQSSRYLVKRTGEKVFLECVQDMDHENMFWYRQDPGLGLRLIYFSYDVKMKEKGDIPEGYSVSREKKERFSLILESASTNQTSMYLCASRTQGGSYNSPLHFGNGTRLTVT.